This TCR beta chain was documented in a study of blood T cell repertoires in COVID-19 (dated by TCRdb to about 2020). About the study as a whole: The collaborator samples originated in the United States, Italy and Spain and spanned the acute and convalescent phases of COVID-19. Nearly every sample came with metadata listing a de-identified subject ID, COVID-19 status, age in years and sex. The repertoires were released in a freely available public database intended as a resource for research on the immune response to SARS-CoV-2. The dataset comprised deeply sampled blood TCRbeta repertoires from subjects exposed to, actively infected with, or recovered from COVID-19. Where available, HLA class I and class II types were taken from metadata supplied by the sample provider and were not determined by assay-based typing. The material from the prospective study consisted of cDNA or gDNA derived from T cells, B-cell-depleted T cells, or PBMCs. The samples were drawn from two sources: the first 160 participants of the ongoing ImmuneRACE study, and 1,200 or so subjects contributed by 6 global collaborators. Study-level results and caveats: The quantity of clinical and demographic metadata differed by source and by participant and was supplied without curation.

TCRbeta CDR3 regions were amplified from genomic DNA by means of the immunoSEQ Assay, a bias-controlled multiplex PCR. On the study's bioinformatics: Within the assay, amplification of reference gene primers was used to estimate how many nucleated cells each sample contained. To quantify the absolute abundance of each unique TCRbeta CDR3 rearrangement, sequence reads were collapsed and filtered. For each sample, productive Simpson clonality was calculated as the square root of Simpson's diversity index across productive rearrangements. Not all clones reach the TCRdb copy of this immuneACCESS table, which keeps in-frame sequences only. Checked studies attribute under half of the gap to unresolved V genes and leave the rest unexplained. V, J and clone size are those of that table, while D and trimming were read from the DNA. A total of roughly 200,000 clones appear in this sample, 86% of them only once. The top ten hold around 3.5% of the sample.

As for this clone: Its antigen specificity is not known. No much larger clone is present one base from it, and per-base qualities are unavailable.

Participants in the prospective study were enrolled through a virtual design, were aged roughly 18 to 100 years, and lived in approximately 25 United States geographic areas. To assign participants to cohorts, the prospective study relied on clinical history that participants themselves reported in a screening survey and a study questionnaire. In the prospective study, whole blood, serum and a nasopharyngeal or oropharyngeal swab were collected from each participant by mobile phlebotomists. Prospective study participants could optionally give additional blood draws and questionnaires over a roughly two-month period. Blood samples from the prospective study were shipped frozen or at room temperature prior to DNA extraction. Source material: PBMCs or T cells enriched from blood (not recorded which). The source of this sequence is a woman between 35 and 50 years old with acute COVID-19.

Read as DNA, the sequence is TGTGCCAGCAGTCTAACAGGAGAATGGGGCTACACCTTC. It translates to CASSLTGEWGYTF. In this chain, TRBV6-6 is recombined with TRBJ1-2; TRBD1 is perhaps the D gene, given 5 matching bases. At the junction V is shortened by 5 bases and J by 8 bases, with 15 bases in between. CDR1 is given as MNHNY and CDR2 as SVGAGI, both from the germline V gene (reference sequence). The CDR3 sequence holds 13 residues, the cysteine and phenylalanine included. The only DNA kept is the CDR3, 39 bases in frame from the first base.